Many counts were recorded for the clone carrying this T cell receptor beta chain. As yet, its antigen is unknown. TCRdb reanalysed the reads using MiXCR and keeps one entry per CDR3 protein. The sample includes hundreds of thousands of distinct CDR3 sequences, approximately 31% of them seen just once. This entry is derived from a study of T cell repertoires in cytomegalovirus infection. Whole-study findings and limits: Dominating the ex vivo response were TCR beta clonotypes that were CMV-specific and HLA-C-restricted.

With V trimmed by 10 bases and J by 5 bases, 6 bases remained unmatched. The CDR3 loop spans 14 amino acids. Germline CDR1 SGHTA, CDR2 FQGNSA. The rearrangement uses TRBV7-2 and TRBJ2-5, with 14 bases lining up with TRBD2. The source is a human donor in good health (CMV status not recorded). Some clones in this sample may be carry-over from other donors' samples. The sample consisted of cultured CD8+ T cells from PBMCs, taken from culture after CMV antigen stimulation. This CDR3 is CATRLAGGQETQYF. In DNA form, the CDR3 reads TGTGCCACTCGACTAGCGGGGGGGCAGGAGACCCAGTACTTC. Full variable domain (remainder filled in from reference TRBV7-2 and TRBJ2-5): GAGVSQSPSNKVTEKGKDVELRCDPISGHTALYWYRQSLGQGLEFLIYFQGNSAPDKSGLPSDRFSAERTGGSVSTLTIQRTQQEDSAVYLCATRLAGGQETQYFGPGTRLLVL.